The 23 T cell receptor beta chains in this list originate from one sample, sequenced in a study of control samples from healthy donors and cancer patients (dated by TCRdb to between 2020 and 2021). Libraries were prepared through the immunoSEQ multiplex PCR assay. TCRdb holds this immuneACCESS table with in-frame rearrangements only. Some clones are missing; in checked studies, unresolved V genes explain under half, and the rest has no known cause. This sample holds 150,000 to 200,000 clones; 85% to 95% were observed only once. The top ten clones comprise 1.4% of the sample. Sequencing used blood. The origin of the receptors is a young man in good health.

The chain joins TRBV5-1 to TRBJ1-5; 7 positions match TRBD1. V shed 0 bases and J 4 bases; nucleotides not matched to a gene: 4. CDR3 length equals 15 residues. Germline loops: CDR1 SGHRS, CDR2 YFSETQ. CDR3 loop: CASSLEGAGNQPQHF. CDR3 coding DNA: TGCGCCAGCAGCTTGGAGGGGGCAGGGAATCAGCCCCAGCATTTT.

V gene TRBV10-3 combines with J gene TRBJ2-2; the match to TRBD2 covers 9 bases. Germline CDR1 is ENHRY and CDR2 is SYGVKD. Trimming removed 11 bases from V and 2 bases from J; junction bases left unmatched: 12. The CDR3 runs 16 residues. The CDR3 DNA reads as TGTGCCTCCAGGGCAACTAGCGGGTATAACACCGGGGAGCTGTTTTTT. Translated, it gives CASRATSGYNTGELFF.

This rearrangement joins TRBV4-1 to TRBJ1-4, with a weak D call TRBD1 (6 bases). The CDR3 totals 16 residues. Germline lookup yields CDR1 MGHRA and CDR2 YSYEKL. Trimming cost V 5 bases and J 6 bases, with 19 bases left between them. Written as DNA, the CDR3 is TGCGCCAGCAGCACACCCAAACAGGGCACGGATGAAAAACTGTTTTTT. This encodes CASSTPKQGTDEKLFF.

The J gene is TRBJ2-7, the V gene TRBV7-9; D gene ambiguous. The germline V gene encodes CDR1 SEHNR and CDR2 FQNEAQ (reference sequence). V gave up 4 bases and J gave up 4 bases, with 8 bases separating them. The CDR3 is made up of 12 amino acids. CDR3 DNA: TGTGCCAGCAGCTATGGCAGTTACGAGCAGTACTTC. It yields the protein CASSYGSYEQYF.

J is TRBJ1-5 and V is TRBV6-5; weak D call: TRBD1 (6 bases). CDR1 is MNHEY, CDR2 SVGAGI, per germline. The V gene lost 5 bases and the J gene lost 6 bases, with 14 bases spanning the gap. The CDR3 is 14 residues long. The CDR3 region has the DNA TGTGCCAGCAGTACCCTCGGGGGGGCTCAGCCCCAGCATTTT. Protein: CASSTLGGAQPQHF.

The chain joins TRBV4-1 to TRBJ2-7; 8 bases line up with TRBD2. There are 16 residues in the CDR3. The ends lost 0 bases at V and 1 base at J; junction bases unmatched: 5. In germline, CDR1 is MGHRA, CDR2 YSYEKL. The CDR3, as DNA: TGCGCCAGCAGCCAAGAAGACGGGAGGGCTTCCTACGAGCAGTACTTC. It specifies CASSQEDGRASYEQYF.

The chain is built from TRBV28 and TRBJ1-5, with 9 bases that match TRBD1. CDR3 length: 16 amino acids. With V trimmed by 5 bases and J by 5 bases, 10 bases remained unmatched. Germline values: CDR1 MDHEN, CDR2 SYDVKM. Written as DNA, the CDR3 is TGTGCCAGCAGTCCGATAAACCGGGACAGGGATCAGCCCCAGCATTTT. Residues: CASSPINRDRDQPQHF.

The chain has TRBV6-5 and TRBJ2-1; 7 positions agree with TRBD2. In germline, CDR1 is MNHEY, CDR2 SVGAGI. The CDR3 sequence is 13 residues long. Trimming removed 6 bases from V and 10 bases from J; junction bases left unmatched: 9. The CDR3 is CASRSRGVGEQFF. Written as DNA, the CDR3 is TGTGCCAGCAGGTCCCGGGGGGTTGGGGAGCAGTTCTTC.

The rearrangement uses TRBV6-6 and TRBJ1-1, with D uncertain. CDR1 is MNHNY, CDR2 SVGAGI, per germline (reference sequence). The CDR3 is 14 residues long. V shed 5 bases and J shed 3 bases, with 13 bases lying between them. The CDR3 DNA sequence: TGTGCCAGCAGTACGGGAGGGAGGGACACTGAAGCTTTCTTT. Amino acid sequence: CASSTGGRDTEAFF.

The chain links TRBV11-3 to TRBJ1-5; D gene unclear. This CDR3 has 16 amino acids. Trimming shortened V by 6 bases and J by 4 bases, and 19 bases separated the two germline ends. Germline V CDR1 and CDR2: SGHNT, YENEEA. CDR3 residues: CASREKGGIANQPQHF. CDR3 nucleotide sequence: TGTGCCAGCAGGGAGAAGGGTGGGATTGCGAATCAGCCCCAGCATTTT.

The chain combines TRBV6-2 or TRBV6-3 with TRBJ1-4; D not resolved. Germline CDR1 reads MNHEY; CDR2 reads SVGEGT. CDR3 length: 15 amino acids. Trimming stripped 5 bases from V and 7 bases from J, with 17 bases between. CDR3 residues: CASSGQALAGEKLFF. The CDR3 nucleotides read TGTGCCAGCAGTGGCCAGGCGCTTGCAGGTGAAAAACTGTTTTTT.

V usage is TRBV3-1 (or the pseudogene TRBV3-2) and J usage is TRBJ1-1, with a possible D match to TRBD1 (6 bases). Germline V gives CDR1 LGHDT, CDR2 YNNKEL (reference sequence). This CDR3 spans 18 amino acids. V shed 3 bases and J shed 1 base, with 21 bases lying between them. CDR3: CASSHLPGAVLGNTEAFF. CDR3 nucleotide sequence: TGTGCCAGCAGCCATCTACCAGGGGCTGTATTAGGGAACACTGAAGCTTTCTTT.

The rearrangement links TRBV27 to TRBJ1-2, with D possibly matching TRBD1 (5 bases). Germline V lookup: CDR1 MNHEY, CDR2 SMNVEV (reference sequence). The CDR3 covers 13 residues. Trimming took 5 bases from V and 7 from J, leaving 14 bases between them. CDR3 sequence reads: CASSQGRAFGYTF. The CDR3 region has the DNA TGTGCCAGCAGTCAGGGAAGGGCATTTGGCTACACCTTC.

This clone appeared once. V is TRBV10-2 and J is TRBJ2-7; TRBD2 aligns across 8 bases. The CDR3 sequence is 14 residues long. Germline CDR1 WSHSY, CDR2 SAAADI. Trimming cost V 3 bases and J 2 bases; bases outside gene matches: 3. This CDR3 is CASSDQAGAYEQYF. The CDR3 DNA reads TGCGCCAGCAGTGACCAAGCGGGAGCCTACGAGCAGTACTTC.

The V call is TRBV7-3, the J call TRBJ2-2, with TRBD2 identical over 11 bases. The CDR3 length is 16 residues. CDR1 and CDR2 (germline): SGHTA, FQGTGA. After removal of 4 bases from V and 2 bases from J, the junction contained 3 bases not matched to a gene. DNA for the CDR3: TGTGCCAGCAGCTCTACTAGCGGGAGTAACACCGGGGAGCTGTTTTTT. Translated, it gives CASSSTSGSNTGELFF.

The rearrangement uses TRBV4-1 and TRBJ2-7; 8 positions agree with TRBD2. CDR1 is MGHRA and CDR2 is YSYEKL in the germline V gene. J lost 1 base, V lost 4 bases, and 6 bases had no gene match. The length of the CDR3 is 15 residues. CDR3 nucleotide sequence: TGCGCCAGCAGCCGACAAACTAGCGGTTCCTACGAGCAGTACTTC. It codes for CASSRQTSGSYEQYF.

This chain connects TRBV3-1 (or the pseudogene TRBV3-2) to TRBJ2-3; no definite D call. This CDR3 comprises 17 residues. V shed 0 bases and J shed 0 bases, with 13 bases lying between them. Germline V gene data show CDR1 as LGHDT and CDR2 as YNNKEL (reference sequence). The CDR3, as DNA: TGTGCCAGCAGCCAAGATTTAGCTCAAATTAGCACAGATACGCAGTATTTT. Protein: CASSQDLAQISTDTQYF.

The chain recombines TRBV19 with TRBJ2-7; D uncertain. Trimming took off 2 bases at V and 5 bases at J, with 7 bases between the two ends. Germline V gives CDR1 LNHDA, CDR2 SQIVND (reference sequence). The CDR3 contains 12 residues. The CDR3 loop reads CASSITGNEQYF. CDR3 nucleotides: TGTGCCAGTAGTATAACGGGTAACGAGCAGTACTTC.

Written as DNA, the CDR3 is TGTGCCAGCAGCTTGGGAGGGGTCGAGACCCAGTACTTC. Amino acid sequence: CASSLGGVETQYF. This chain links TRBV5-6 with TRBJ2-5; D may match TRBD1 or TRBD2 (5 bases each). The germline V gene encodes CDR1 SGHDT and CDR2 YYEEEE. The CDR3 is made up of 13 amino acids. V lost 0 bases and J 5 bases, leaving 8 bases between the germline ends.

This clone was recorded once. The rearrangement uses TRBV7-9 and TRBJ1-4; 7 nucleotides agree with TRBD1. The CDR3 runs to 15 residues. CDR1 and CDR2 (germline): SEHNR, FQNEAQ (reference sequence). The ends lost 5 bases at V and 7 bases at J; junction bases unmatched: 10. CDR3 residues: CASSGARGRSEKLFF. CDR3 DNA sequence: TGTGCCAGCAGCGGAGCAAGGGGGCGAAGTGAAAAACTGTTTTTT.

This clone appeared a few times. This sequence joins TRBV6-5 and TRBJ2-3, with TRBD2 matching 14 bases. The V gene's germline CDR1 is MNHEY and CDR2 SVGAGI. The CDR3 extends over 14 amino acids. V lost 7 bases, J lost 4 bases, and 1 base stayed unmatched. The CDR3 DNA reads as TGTGCCAGCAAGGGACTAGCGGGAGCAGATACGCAGTATTTT. Its protein product is CASKGLAGADTQYF.

The chain uses TRBV9 and TRBJ1-1; 9 nucleotides agree with TRBD1. Trimming at V came to 0 bases and at J to 6 bases, leaving 12 bases not matched to a gene. Per germline, CDR1 SGDLS and CDR2 YYNGEE. This CDR3 is built from 17 residues. The CDR3 here is CASSVGRGGQGPAEAFF. CDR3 in DNA: TGTGCCAGCAGCGTAGGCAGGGGGGGACAGGGACCAGCTGAAGCTTTCTTT.

The rearrangement links TRBV5-4 to TRBJ2-2, with D possibly matching TRBD2 (5 bases). From germline, CDR1 is SGHNT and CDR2 YYREEE (reference sequence). V lost 4 bases and J lost 1, with 8 bases in between. The CDR3 contains 14 residues. This CDR3 reads CASSEGMNTGELFF. In DNA form, the CDR3 reads TGTGCCAGCAGCGAGGGAATGAACACCGGGGAGCTGTTTTTT.